This T cell receptor (beta chain) was sequenced for a study of early T cells in non-severe SARS-CoV-2 infection. Attachment of unique molecular identifiers was made to individual cDNA molecules. One entry per CDR3 protein results from TCRdb running MiXCR on the 5' RACE reads. Of some 90,000 distinct CDR3 sequences listed, more than 12% were seen once; the top ten hold 5.5%. This CDR3 contains 13 residues. V lost 5 bases, J lost 6 bases, and 11 bases lay in between. Looked up from germline, CDR1 is LNHNV and CDR2 is YYDKDF (reference sequence). This clonotype was seen repeatedly, ten times or more. Its antigen is as yet unknown. Regarding the study as a whole: VDJdb matching, biased toward anti-spike CD8 responses, missed private and CD4 specificities.

The sample taken for sequencing was whole blood. The chain has TRBV15 and TRBJ2-1, with D unresolved. The clonotype comes from an adult who was a healthcare worker with PCR-confirmed SARS-CoV-2 infection or an uninfected control (not recorded which). CDR3 region: CATSAHRGNEQFF. The CDR3 DNA sequence: TGTGCCACCAGCGCCCACCGCGGCAATGAGCAGTTCTTC.